This T cell receptor (beta chain) was identified during a study of OX40 agonist ivuxolimab in advanced cancers. As for this clone: Its antigen is as yet unknown.

Notes on the study in general: Doses of 0.1 to 3.0 mg/kg were accompanied by clonal expansion of CD4+ and CD8+ blood T cells by week 6.

Anyone with autoimmune disease history or systemic immunosuppression was excluded. The repertoire was sequenced with immunoSEQ multiplex PCR; TCRdb's copy has only in-frame clones and lacks some. The table shows some 30,000 clones, with over 80% occurring only once. V lost 0 bases to trimming and J lost 5 bases, with 17 bases between them. CDR1 and CDR2 (germline): SGHRS, YFSETQ. The CDR3 contains 16 residues. The origin of this receptor is an adult with an advanced solid tumor such as melanoma, head and neck, liver or kidney cancer. The source material was CD4+ or CD8+ T cells sorted from blood, sampled in a trial of the OX40 agonist ivuxolimab. The chain employs TRBV5-1 and TRBJ1-2, with a weak D call TRBD1 (5 bases). The CDR3 spells CASSLEGPFTVYGYTF. In DNA, the CDR3 is TGCGCCAGCAGCTTGGAGGGGCCCTTTACTGTATATGGCTACACCTTC.